These T cell receptor beta chains were read from a single sample in a study of siplizumab effects on memory and regulatory T cells. Profiled with immunoSEQ multiplex PCR; TCRdb holds only in-frame clones, not every one. This sample has approximately 60,000 clones, with 79% found just once. Specimen: memory CD4+ T cells sorted from blood. These receptors were obtained from a human donor in good health. CDR3s include the opening cysteine and the closing phenylalanine or tryptophan. D genes are given only for firm matches. A clone size is listed for some rows: how often the clone was seen (once, few, many), or a class if it is expanded.

j_call | v_call | d_call | clone_size | cdr3_aa | cdr3_nt
TRBJ1-4 | TRBV15 | TRBD1 | few | CATRAQYGTENEKLFF | TGTGCCACCAGGGCACAGTACGGGACAGAGAATGAAAAACTGTTTTTT
TRBJ1-2 | TRBV5-5 | . | . | CASSLVLGASYGYTF | TGTGCCAGCAGCTTGGTGCTGGGGGCGAGCTATGGCTACACCTTC
TRBJ2-1 | TRBV29-1 | TRBD1 | . | CSVGERTGQGNEQFF | TGCAGCGTTGGGGAGAGGACAGGTCAAGGTAATGAGCAGTTCTTC
TRBJ1-2 | TRBV30 | . | . | CAWKPPSRGGYGYTF | TGTGCCTGGAAACCTCCGTCCAGAGGGGGCTATGGCTACACCTTC
TRBJ2-5 | TRBV6-1 | . | . | CASKAVGETQYF | TGTGCCAGCAAAGCCGTGGGGGAGACCCAGTACTTC
TRBJ1-1 | TRBV5-6 | TRBD1 | . | CASIGGDSVPSTEAFF | TGTGCCAGCATCGGTGGGGACAGCGTACCCTCGACTGAAGCTTTCTTT
TRBJ2-1 | TRBV6-4 | TRBD2 | . | CASSDSLAGGHNEQFF | TGTGCCAGCAGTGACTCGCTAGCGGGGGGTCACAATGAGCAGTTCTTC
TRBJ2-3 | TRBV5-1 | TRBD2 | . | CASRLAGGTTDTQYF | TGCGCCAGCAGGTTAGCGGGGGGTACTACAGATACGCAGTATTTT
TRBJ2-5 | TRBV7-3 | TRBD1 | . | CASSPRTGGGETQYF | TGTGCCAGCAGCCCCCGGACAGGGGGCGGAGAGACCCAGTACTTC
TRBJ2-1 | TRBV9 | . | . | CASSVFGAAGYNEQFF | TGTGCCAGCAGCGTGTTTGGGGCAGCTGGCTACAATGAGCAGTTCTTC
TRBJ2-5 | TRBV2 | TRBD1 | . | CASRTTGGQETQYF | TGTGCCAGCAGGACTACAGGGGGGCAAGAGACCCAGTACTTC
TRBJ1-1 | TRBV5-6 | . | . | CATINVGGSEAFF | TGTGCCACCATCAATGTGGGGGGCTCGGAAGCTTTCTTT
TRBJ1-4 | TRBV9 | . | . | CASSLIEGEKLFF | TGTGCCAGCAGCTTGATAGAGGGTGAAAAACTGTTTTTT
TRBJ2-3 | TRBV7-9 | . | few | CASSRVSDTQYF | TGTGCCAGCAGTCGAGTATCAGATACGCAGTATTTT
TRBJ2-7 | TRBV7-9 | . | . | CASSFSGPTSYEQYF | TGTGCCAGCAGCTTTTCGGGGCCCACCTCCTACGAGCAGTACTTC
TRBJ1-1 | TRBV30 | . | . | CAWRKNTEAFF | TGTGCCTGGAGAAAGAACACTGAAGCTTTCTTT
TRBJ2-7 | TRBV7-2 | . | . | CASSLSSGTYEQYF | TGTGCCAGCAGCTTATCTTCAGGAACCTATGAGCAGTACTTC
TRBJ2-3 | TRBV5-1 | . | once | CASTLPSSTDTQYF | TGCGCCAGCACCCTGCCCTCGTCAACAGATACGCAGTATTTT
TRBJ2-1 | TRBV10-1 | . | . | CASSEPDHSYNEQFF | TGCGCCAGCAGTGAGCCGGACCACTCCTACAATGAGCAGTTCTTC
TRBJ2-1 | TRBV6-1 | . | . | CASSEAVSQDNEQFF | TGTGCCAGCAGTGAAGCTGTATCTCAGGACAATGAGCAGTTCTTC
TRBJ2-3 | TRBV19 | . | . | CASSIGASTDTQYF | TGTGCCAGTAGTATAGGAGCCAGCACAGATACGCAGTATTTT
TRBJ2-5 | TRBV7-3 | . | . | CASSLNSGGQETQYF | TGTGCCAGCAGCTTAAACTCCGGGGGTCAAGAGACCCAGTACTTC
TRBJ1-2 | TRBV7-9 | TRBD1 | . | CASSSPGQGAGGYTF | TGTGCCAGCAGCTCCCCGGGACAGGGGGCGGGCGGCTACACCTTC
TRBJ2-1 | TRBV7-2 | TRBD2 | . | CASNSRASGGEQFF | TGTGCCAGCAACAGCAGGGCTAGCGGGGGAGAGCAGTTCTTC
TRBJ2-2 | TRBV18 | . | . | CASSPMNTGELFF | TGTGCCAGCTCACCCATGAACACCGGGGAGCTGTTTTTT
TRBJ2-7 | TRBV6-6 | . | . | CASSYRVSSYEQYF | TGTGCCAGCAGTTACCGGGTTAGCTCCTACGAGCAGTACTTC
TRBJ2-5 | TRBV6-1 | . | . | CASSRQIQETQYF | TGTGCCAGCAGTAGACAGATCCAAGAGACCCAGTACTTC
TRBJ1-1 | TRBV7-9 | . | . | CASSETRGPEAFF | TGTGCCAGCAGCGAAACTCGGGGCCCTGAAGCTTTCTTT
TRBJ1-6 | TRBV5-1 | TRBD1 | once | CASSLGDSYSPLHF | TGCGCCAGCAGCTTGGGGGACAGCTATTCACCCCTCCACTTT